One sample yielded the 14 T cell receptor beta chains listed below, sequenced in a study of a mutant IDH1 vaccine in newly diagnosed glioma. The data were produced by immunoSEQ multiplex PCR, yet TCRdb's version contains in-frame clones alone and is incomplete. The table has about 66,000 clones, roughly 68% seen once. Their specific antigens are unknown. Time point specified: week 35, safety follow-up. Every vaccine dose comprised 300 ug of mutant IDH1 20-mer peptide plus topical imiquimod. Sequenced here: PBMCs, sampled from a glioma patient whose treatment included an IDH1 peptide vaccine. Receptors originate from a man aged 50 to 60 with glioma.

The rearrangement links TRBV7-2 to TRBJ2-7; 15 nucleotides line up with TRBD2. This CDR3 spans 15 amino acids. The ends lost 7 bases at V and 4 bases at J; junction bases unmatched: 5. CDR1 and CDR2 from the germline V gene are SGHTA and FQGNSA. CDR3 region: CASKGLAGGVYEQYF. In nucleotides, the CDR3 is TGTGCCAGCAAGGGACTAGCGGGGGGTGTTTACGAGCAGTACTTC.

This chain's CDR3 is CASSQDWAARQETQYF. The CDR3 DNA sequence: TGCGCCAGCAGCCAAGATTGGGCCGCCCGGCAAGAGACCCAGTACTTC. The chain is built from TRBV4-3 and TRBJ2-5; D not resolved. From germline, CDR1 is LGHNA and CDR2 YSLEER. The germline V and J ends were trimmed by 0 bases and 2 bases, with 13 bases remaining between them. The CDR3 sequence is 16 residues long.

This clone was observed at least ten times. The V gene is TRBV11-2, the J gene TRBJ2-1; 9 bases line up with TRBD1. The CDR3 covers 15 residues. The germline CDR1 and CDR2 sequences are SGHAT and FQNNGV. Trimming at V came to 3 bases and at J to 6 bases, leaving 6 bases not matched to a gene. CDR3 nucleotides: TGTGCCAGCAGCTTTACAGGGGGCGACCCCAATGAGCAGTTCTTC. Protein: CASSFTGGDPNEQFF.

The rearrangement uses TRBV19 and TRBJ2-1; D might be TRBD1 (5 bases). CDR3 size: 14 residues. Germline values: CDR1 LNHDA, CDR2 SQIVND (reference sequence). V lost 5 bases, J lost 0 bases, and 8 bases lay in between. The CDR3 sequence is CASSQGYSYNEQFF. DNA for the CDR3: TGTGCCAGTAGTCAGGGTTACTCCTACAATGAGCAGTTCTTC.

This CDR3 reads CASSFTGDQPQHF. The DNA of the CDR3 is TGTGCCAGCAGTTTCACAGGGGATCAGCCCCAGCATTTT. The chain links TRBV27 to TRBJ1-5, with 7 bases matching TRBD1. V lost 3 bases and J lost 5; bases outside the gene matches: 1. Germline V gene data show CDR1 as MNHEY and CDR2 as SMNVEV (reference sequence). CDR3 length equals 13 residues.

The DNA for the CDR3 is TGCGCCAGCAGCTTGGAGGGGGCAACTAATGAAAAACTGTTTTTT. The encoded protein is CASSLEGATNEKLFF. V usage is TRBV5-1 and J usage is TRBJ1-4; TRBD1 might be the D (6 bases). The length of the CDR3 is 15 residues. Per germline, CDR1 SGHRS and CDR2 YFSETQ. The germline V and J ends were trimmed by 0 bases and 0 bases, with 6 bases remaining between them. The full variable domain, completed using reference TRBV5-1 and TRBJ1-4, is KAGVTQTPRYLIKTRGQQVTLSCSPISGHRSVSWYQQTPGQGLQFLFEYFSETQRNKGNFPGRFSGRQFSNSRSEMNVSTLELGDSALYLCASSLEGATNEKLFFGSGTQLSVL.

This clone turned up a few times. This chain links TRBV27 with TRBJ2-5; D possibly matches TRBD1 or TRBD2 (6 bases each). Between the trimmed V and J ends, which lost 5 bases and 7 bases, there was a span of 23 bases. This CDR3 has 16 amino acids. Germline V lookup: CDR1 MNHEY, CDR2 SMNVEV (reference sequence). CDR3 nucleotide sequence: TGTGCCAGCAGTCCTGGTCAGAGGGGGGCCTTCCGGACCCAGTACTTC. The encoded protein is CASSPGQRGAFRTQYF.

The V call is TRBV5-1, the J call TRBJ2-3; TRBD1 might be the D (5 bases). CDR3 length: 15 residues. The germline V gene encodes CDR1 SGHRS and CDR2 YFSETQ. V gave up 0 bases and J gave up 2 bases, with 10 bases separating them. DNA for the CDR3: TGCGCCAGCAGCTTGGCTCAGGGTAACACAGATACGCAGTATTTT. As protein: CASSLAQGNTDTQYF.

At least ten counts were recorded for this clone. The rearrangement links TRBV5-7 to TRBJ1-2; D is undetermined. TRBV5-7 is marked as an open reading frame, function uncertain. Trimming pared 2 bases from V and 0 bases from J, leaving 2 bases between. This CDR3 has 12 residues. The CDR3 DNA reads TGTGCCAGCAGCTTAGCTAACTATGGCTACACCTTC. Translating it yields CASSLANYGYTF.

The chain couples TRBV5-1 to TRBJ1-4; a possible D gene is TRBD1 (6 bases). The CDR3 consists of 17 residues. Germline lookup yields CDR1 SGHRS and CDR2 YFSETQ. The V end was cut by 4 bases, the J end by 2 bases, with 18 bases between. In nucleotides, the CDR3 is TGCGCCAGCAGCATGGCCGGGCAGGGGTTGACTAATGAAAAACTGTTTTTT. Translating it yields CASSMAGQGLTNEKLFF. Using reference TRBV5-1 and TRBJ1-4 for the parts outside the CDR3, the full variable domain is KAGVTQTPRYLIKTRGQQVTLSCSPISGHRSVSWYQQTPGQGLQFLFEYFSETQRNKGNFPGRFSGRQFSNSRSEMNVSTLELGDSALYLCASSMAGQGLTNEKLFFGSGTQLSVL.

Written as DNA, the CDR3 is TGTGCCAGCAGTTTTAGGGGGTCAACTAATGAAAAACTGTTTTTT. It codes for CASSFRGSTNEKLFF. This chain uses TRBV27 with TRBJ1-4; tentative D call: TRBD1 (6 bases). The CDR3 has 15 residues. V dropped 3 bases and J dropped 0 bases, with 8 bases sitting between them. Germline CDR1 reads MNHEY; CDR2 reads SMNVEV (reference sequence).

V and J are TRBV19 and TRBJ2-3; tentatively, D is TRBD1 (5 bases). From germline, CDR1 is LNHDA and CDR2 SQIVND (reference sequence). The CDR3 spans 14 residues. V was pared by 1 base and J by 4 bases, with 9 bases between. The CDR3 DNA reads TGTGCCAGTAGTATAGGGGGCCCGGCAGATACGCAGTATTTT. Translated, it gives CASSIGGPADTQYF.

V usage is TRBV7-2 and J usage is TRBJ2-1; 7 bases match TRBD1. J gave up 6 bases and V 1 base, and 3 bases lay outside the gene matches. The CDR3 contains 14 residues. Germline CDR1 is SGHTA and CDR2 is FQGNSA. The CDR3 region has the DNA TGTGCCAGCAGCTTAGATAGACAGGGCAATGAGCAGTTCTTC. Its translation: CASSLDRQGNEQFF. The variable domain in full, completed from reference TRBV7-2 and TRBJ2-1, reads GAGVSQSPSNKVTEKGKDVELRCDPISGHTALYWYRQSLGQGLEFLIYFQGNSAPDKSGLPSDRFSAERTGGSVSTLTIQRTQQEDSAVYLCASSLDRQGNEQFFGPGTRLTVL.

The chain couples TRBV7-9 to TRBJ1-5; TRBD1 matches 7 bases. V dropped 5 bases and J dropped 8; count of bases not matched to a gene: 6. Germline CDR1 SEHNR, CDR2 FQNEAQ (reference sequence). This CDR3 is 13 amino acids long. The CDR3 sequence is CASSRQGVEPQHF. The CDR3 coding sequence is TGTGCCAGCAGCCGACAGGGTGTTGAGCCCCAGCATTTT.